This T cell receptor beta chain comes out of a study of T cell clonotyping in hematopoietic cell transplantation. About the study: Pretransplant recipient samples were taken after cytoreduction.

Sample time point: recipient sample about 28 days before transplant, after cytoreduction. The CDR3 has 14 residues. Germline values: CDR1 MNHEY, CDR2 SVGAGI. V lost 5 bases and J lost 4, with 12 bases in between. The assay was immunoSEQ multiplex PCR, and TCRdb's table has in-frame clones only and misses some. The sample records about 45,000 clones, approximately 80% being singletons. This receptor was identified in a man aged 55 to 70 with myelodysplastic syndrome. Some clones in this sample may be carry-over from other donors' samples. The chain joins TRBV6-5 to TRBJ1-3; D is uncertain. Sequences were derived from peripheral blood mononuclear cells, sampled before stem cell transplant. CDR3 protein: CASSGDRSGNTIYF. The CDR3 region has the DNA TGTGCCAGCAGTGGGGATAGGTCCGGAAACACCATATATTTT.